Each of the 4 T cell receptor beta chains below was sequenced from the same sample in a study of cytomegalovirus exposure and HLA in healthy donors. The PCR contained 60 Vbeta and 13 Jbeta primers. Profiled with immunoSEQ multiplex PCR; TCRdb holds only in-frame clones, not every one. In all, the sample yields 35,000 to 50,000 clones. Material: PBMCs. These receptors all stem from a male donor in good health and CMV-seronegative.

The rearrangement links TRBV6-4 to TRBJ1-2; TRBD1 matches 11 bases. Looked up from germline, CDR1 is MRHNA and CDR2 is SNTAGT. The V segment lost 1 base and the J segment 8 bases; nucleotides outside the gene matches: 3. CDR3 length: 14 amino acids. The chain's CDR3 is CASSDWDRGKGYTF. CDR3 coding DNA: TGTGCCAGCAGTGACTGGGACAGGGGGAAGGGCTACACCTTC.

Here the CDR3 DNA reads TGTGCCAGCAGCGCCGGGGGGGCCAACGTCCTGACTTTC. This sequence encodes CASSAGGANVLTF. The gene calls are TRBV5-6 and TRBJ2-6; no definite D call. The CDR3 loop spans 13 amino acids. Per the germline V gene, CDR1 is SGHDT and CDR2 is YYEEEE. Trimming stripped 4 bases from V and 4 bases from J, with 6 bases between.

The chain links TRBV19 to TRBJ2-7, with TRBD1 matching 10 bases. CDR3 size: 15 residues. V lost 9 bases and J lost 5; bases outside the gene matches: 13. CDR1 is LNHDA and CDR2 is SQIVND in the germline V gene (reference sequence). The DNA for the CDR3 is TGTGCCAGCAGCCGGGACAGGGGTCGATACCACGAGCAGTACTTC. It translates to CASSRDRGRYHEQYF.

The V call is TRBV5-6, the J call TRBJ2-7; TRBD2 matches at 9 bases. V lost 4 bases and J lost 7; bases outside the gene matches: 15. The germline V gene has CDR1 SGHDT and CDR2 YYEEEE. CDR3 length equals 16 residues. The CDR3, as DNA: TGTGCCAGCAGCCACCCCCCTAGTAGCGGGAGTAGGGAGCAGTACTTC. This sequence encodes CASSHPPSSGSREQYF.